This T cell receptor beta chain appears in the sequencing data of a study of CD8+ T cells in alopecia areata. On the study more broadly: Tofacitinib ran 6 to 18 months, followed by 6 months off drug.

Study-level points and caveats: Higher clonality was seen in lesional scalp than in normal scalp, especially in alopecia totalis/universalis. Although TCR sharing was seen in mice, sharing across patients was less clear, possibly for HLA-related reasons.

Extracted RNA was reverse transcribed, and the resulting cDNA served as sequencing template. The protocol was immunoSEQ multiplex PCR, while the TCRdb copy is restricted to in-frame clones and leaves out a portion. Among around 200,000 clones listed, approximately 62% were seen once. As concerns this clone: What it binds is unknown.

The trim removed 5 bases at V and 4 bases at J, leaving 7 bases unmatched. The CDR3 has 13 amino acids. Germline CDR1 GTSNPN, CDR2 SVGIG (reference sequence). From alopecia areata patients, lesional scalp punch biopsies and peripheral blood were collected. The sequencing used CD4+ T cells sorted from blood, collected at week 0. This clonotype was obtained from a human donor with alopecia areata. The chain has TRBV30 and TRBJ1-2, with TRBD1 matching 7 bases. CDR3 coding DNA: TGTGCCTGGGTCGGACAGGCAAGCTATGGCTACACCTTC. This gives the protein CAWVGQASYGYTF.